This T cell receptor (beta chain) is drawn from a study of blood T cell repertoires in COVID-19. TCRdb keeps only in-frame clones here, not all; method: immunoSEQ multiplex PCR. Of a few hundred thousand clones listed, roughly 89% were seen once; the top ten hold roughly a tenth. The CDR3 sequence is 15 residues long. Germline trimming cut 3 bases from V and 3 bases from J; bases unmatched to any gene: 5. CDR1 and CDR2 (germline): SEHNR, FQNEAQ (reference sequence). Individuals aged roughly 18 to 90 years were recruited from 24 US areas. In assigning cohorts, the study relied on participant-reported clinical history.

Sequenced material: PBMCs or T cells enriched from blood (not recorded which). V usage is TRBV7-9 and J usage is TRBJ1-1, with 9 bases aligning to TRBD1. The origin of this receptor is a woman between 45 and 65 years old who had recovered from COVID-19. For the CDR3, the DNA is TGTGCCAGCAGCTTCCTACAGGGGGCGGACACTGAAGCTTTCTTT. Translation gives CASSFLQGADTEAFF.